The next 32 T cell receptor beta chains were all read from a single sample in a study of post-analysis software for immune sequencing data. Study conclusions and caveats: Controls had lower frequencies than patients of 4 or 5 TRBV segments, which included TRBV5-6, TRBV5-1 and TRBV20-1.

The antigens of these receptors remain unknown. Unique molecular identifiers had been added to the TCR beta cDNA libraries. TCRdb redid the calling of the PCR reads with MiXCR, one entry per CDR3 protein. Seen here are a few hundred thousand distinct CDR3 sequences, over 35% observed once, and the top ten hold around 10%. Sample: blood. These receptors were obtained from a girl between 5 and 17 years old with multiple sclerosis.

The chain joins TRBV12-3 or TRBV12-4 to TRBJ2-5; perhaps TRBD1 as D (6 bases). V was clipped by 5 bases and J by 4 bases, with 14 bases between them. The CDR3 has 14 amino acids. The CDR3 loop is CASSRSGTPETQYF. CDR3 coding DNA: TGTGCCAGCAGTAGATCCGGGACACCAGAGACCCAGTACTTC.

This clonotype was seen only a few times. The chain couples TRBV5-1 to TRBJ1-5; no reliable D call. The CDR3 sequence is 14 residues long. Germline CDR1 reads SGHRS; CDR2 reads YFSETQ. V shed 0 bases and J shed 4 bases, with 8 bases lying between them. The CDR3 is CASSLDGLNQPQHF. CDR3 nucleotide sequence: TGCGCCAGCAGCTTGGACGGGTTGAATCAGCCCCAGCATTTT.

In its sample, this clonotype was seen many times. The rearrangement links TRBV18 to TRBJ2-3, with 10 bases that match TRBD2. The CDR3 has 14 residues. Germline V gives CDR1 KGHSH, CDR2 LQKENI. V dropped 8 bases and J dropped 1; count of bases not matched to a gene: 3. The CDR3 DNA sequence: TGTGCCAGCAGCGGGACTAGCGGCACAGATACGCAGTATTTT. This gives the protein CASSGTSGTDTQYF.

In this sample, this clonotype turned up a few times. This sequence joins TRBV21-1 and TRBJ2-1; TRBD2 is the table's D call and was not checked against the DNA. TRBV21-1 is noted as a pseudogene. The CDR3 loop spans 17 amino acids. The CDR3 bases are TGTGCCAGCAGCCCAACCTCCGGGACTAGCGGACACAATGAGCAGTTCTTC. Translating it yields CASSPTSGTSGHNEQFF.

This chain joins TRBV10-2 and TRBJ1-5; D is undetermined. Trimming cost V 8 bases and J 3 bases, with 11 bases left between them. The CDR3 is made up of 13 amino acids. Germline CDR1 WSHSY, CDR2 SAAADI. CDR3 DNA sequence: TGCGCCAGCTTAGACCCCCCCAATCAGCCCCAGCATTTT. Translated: CASLDPPNQPQHF.

The chain carries TRBV11-2 and TRBJ1-5, with D uncertain. The CDR3 runs to 15 residues. Germline V CDR1 and CDR2: SGHAT, FQNNGV. Trimming left V 5 bases short and J 2 bases short, with 13 bases between. Here the CDR3 DNA reads TGTGCCAGCAGCCATGTCGGGGTAGGCAATCAGCCCCAGCATTTT. Its translation is CASSHVGVGNQPQHF.

The CDR3 protein is CASSLVDSPITNEQFF. The DNA of the CDR3 is TGTGCCAGCAGCTTAGTGGACAGCCCGATTACGAATGAGCAGTTCTTC. V is TRBV9 and J is TRBJ2-1; D possibly corresponds to TRBD1 (6 bases). V was cut by 4 bases and J by 7 bases, with 21 bases left in between. Per germline, CDR1 SGDLS and CDR2 YYNGEE. The CDR3 extends over 16 amino acids.

Only a few counts were recorded for this clonotype. The junction departs from germline at one end; a sequencing error may be responsible. The J gene is TRBJ2-3, the V gene TRBV5-6, with TRBD2 matching over 7 bases. Germline V gene data show CDR1 as SGHDT and CDR2 as YYEEEE. The CDR3 is made up of 16 amino acids. The CDR3 protein is CATSLPGAGSTDTQYF. In DNA, the CDR3 is TGTGCCACCAGCTTGCCCGGAGCGGGATCAACAGATACGCAGTATTTT.

Ten or more counts support this clonotype. The chain uses TRBV27 and TRBJ2-7, with 10 bases that match TRBD1. J lost 2 bases, V lost 3 bases, and 4 bases had no gene match. Germline CDR1 and CDR2: MNHEY and SMNVEV (reference sequence). The CDR3 spans 15 residues. CDR3 region: CASSFTGTGAYEQYF. The CDR3 bases are TGTGCCAGCAGTTTCACCGGGACAGGGGCCTACGAGCAGTACTTC.

The genes are TRBV24-1 and TRBJ2-1; 9 bases map to TRBD1. The germline V gene has CDR1 KGHDR and CDR2 SFDVKD. There are 16 residues in the CDR3. V trimming: 3 bases; J trimming: 7 bases; junction bases outside the gene matches: 9. The CDR3 loop is CATSDPRRTGVNEQFF. The CDR3 nucleotides read TGTGCCACCAGTGATCCCCGGCGGACAGGGGTGAATGAGCAGTTCTTC.

The chain is built from TRBV27 and TRBJ2-7; a possible D gene is TRBD1 (6 bases). The CDR3 sequence is 16 residues long. V gave up 6 bases and J gave up 7 bases, with 25 bases separating them. Germline CDR1 reads MNHEY; CDR2 reads SMNVEV (reference sequence). CDR3: CASSRNRQDRPLEQYF. The CDR3 nucleotides read TGTGCCAGCAGCCGCAACAGACAGGACCGCCCCTTGGAGCAGTACTTC.

This clonotype was picked up a small number of times. The chain combines TRBV7-3 with TRBJ2-7, with D possibly being TRBD1 (6 bases). Germline CDR1 is SGHTA and CDR2 is FQGTGA. Trimming removed 5 bases from V and 3 bases from J, with 11 bases in between. The CDR3 totals 13 residues. The CDR3 sequence: CASSAEQGYEQYF. Here the CDR3 DNA reads TGTGCCAGCAGCGCAGAACAGGGCTACGAGCAGTACTTC.

This clonotype was counted many times. The chain employs TRBV29-1 and TRBJ1-2; TRBD1 matches at 7 bases. V lost 6 bases, J lost 3 bases, and 10 bases stayed unmatched. Germline CDR1 reads SQVTM; CDR2 reads ANQGSEA. The length of the CDR3 is 14 residues. The CDR3 region is CSVDPTGLDYGYTF. DNA of the CDR3: TGCAGCGTGGACCCGACAGGGCTAGACTATGGCTACACCTTC.

The rearrangement links TRBV7-2 to TRBJ2-3, with 10 bases fitting TRBD2. The CDR3 runs 15 residues. The V gene end was trimmed by 4 bases and the J gene end by 2 bases; junction bases not matched to a gene: 3. The germline V gene has CDR1 SGHTA and CDR2 FQGNSA. The CDR3 nucleotides read TGTGCCAGCAGCTCGACTAGCGGGTACACAGATACGCAGTATTTT. It is translated as CASSSTSGYTDTQYF.

The CDR3 sequence is CSAESGRAVDEQYF. DNA for the CDR3: TGCAGTGCTGAGAGCGGGAGGGCCGTAGACGAGCAGTACTTC. The chain is built from TRBV20-1 and TRBJ2-7, with 10 bases identical to TRBD2. Losses at the gene ends were 5 bases for V and 5 bases for J; bases not matched to a gene: 9. In germline, CDR1 is DFQATT, CDR2 SNEGSKA (reference sequence). The CDR3 spans 14 residues.

J is TRBJ2-2 and V is TRBV5-1; D is uncertain. Germline lookup yields CDR1 SGHRS and CDR2 YFSETQ. The CDR3 length is 13 residues. V was pared by 4 bases and J by 0 bases, with 4 bases between. The CDR3 DNA follows: TGCGCCAGCAGCGGGACGAACACCGGGGAGCTGTTTTTT. Translation gives CASSGTNTGELFF.

The chain combines TRBV7-3 with TRBJ1-1, with 10 positions matching TRBD1. The CDR3 extends over 13 amino acids. Germline V CDR1 and CDR2: SGHTA, FQGTGA. With 5 bases clipped from V and 7 bases from J, the junction kept 4 bases outside the gene matches. The CDR3 bases are TGTGCCAGCAGCGACCGGGACAGGGGTGAAGCTTTCTTT. Translation: CASSDRDRGEAFF.

The chain couples TRBV3-1 to TRBJ2-5; 7 bases line up with TRBD1. TRBJ2-7 explains the end of the DNA better; the J call may be wrong. The length of the CDR3 is 15 residues. Germline V CDR1 and CDR2: LGHDT, YNNKEL (reference sequence). The CDR3 sequence: CASSQGQGPYYEQYF. In nucleotides, the CDR3 is TGTGCCAGCAGCCAAGGACAGGGCCCTTACTACGAGCAGTACTTC.

This chain joins TRBV29-1 and TRBJ2-1; 8 bases map to TRBD2. The CDR3 totals 16 residues. The junction had 13 bases not matched to a gene; V was cut back by 2 bases and J by 7 bases. Per germline, CDR1 SQVTM and CDR2 ANQGSEA. The chain's CDR3 is CSVEREGLGLGNEQFF. CDR3 DNA sequence: TGCAGCGTTGAACGGGAGGGCCTCGGACTCGGAAATGAGCAGTTCTTC.

The sample holds a few counts of this clonotype. The junction and the germline gene differ at one end; a read error may be behind it. The chain is built from TRBV10-3 and TRBJ1-2; D is possibly TRBD1 (5 bases). This CDR3 has 14 amino acids. Germline V gene sequence: CDR1 ENHRY, CDR2 SYGVKD. This CDR3 is CAISESGTVYDYTF. DNA for the CDR3: TGTGCCATCAGTGAGTCCGGGACCGTTTATGACTACACCTTC.

The chain links TRBV28 to TRBJ2-7; 10 nucleotides line up with TRBD2. The CDR3 spans 15 residues. Germline loops: CDR1 MDHEN, CDR2 SYDVKM. With 4 bases clipped from V and 6 bases from J, the junction kept 9 bases outside the gene matches. CDR3 DNA: TGTGCCAGCAGTTATCTAGCGGGAGAACTTCGCGAGCAGTACTTC. It yields the protein CASSYLAGELREQYF. Together with reference TRBV28 and TRBJ2-7, the CDR3 gives the full variable domain: DVKVTQSSRYLVKRTGEKVFLECVQDMDHENMFWYRQDPGLGLRLIYFSYDVKMKEKGDIPEGYSVSREKKERFSLILESASTNQTSMYLCASSYLAGELREQYFGPGTRLTVT.

In its sample, this clonotype was seen a few times. This chain links TRBV4-1 with TRBJ2-1, with 9 positions matching TRBD2. There are 14 residues in the CDR3. The germline gives CDR1 MGHRA, CDR2 YSYEKL. Unmatched junction bases numbered 0, after V lost 6 bases and J lost 0 bases. CDR3 sequence reads: CASRREGSYNEQFF. For the CDR3, the DNA is TGCGCCAGCAGGCGGGAGGGCTCCTACAATGAGCAGTTCTTC.

The V call is TRBV7-9, the J call TRBJ1-2; D is uncertain. Germline V CDR1 and CDR2: SEHNR, FQNEAQ (reference sequence). V was pared by 4 bases and J by 2 bases, with 14 bases between. The CDR3 loop spans 15 amino acids. DNA of the CDR3: TGTGCCAGCAGCTCCCAGGAGTACAGAAACTATGGCTACACCTTC. It codes for CASSSQEYRNYGYTF.

DNA of the CDR3: TGCAGTCCCAGCGGGGGGCGAGAGACCCAGTACTTC. It encodes CSPSGGRETQYF. The J gene is TRBJ2-5, the V gene TRBV20-1, with 9 bases that match TRBD2. The V segment lost 8 bases and the J segment 4 bases; nucleotides outside the gene matches: 5. There are 12 residues in the CDR3. Germline-derived CDR1 and CDR2 are DFQATT and SNEGSKA (reference sequence).

This sequence joins TRBV4-2 and TRBJ2-1, with 12 bases identical to TRBD1. After removal of 3 bases from V and 3 bases from J, the junction contained 12 bases not matched to a gene. The CDR3 is 19 amino acids. The V gene's germline CDR1 is LGHNA and CDR2 YNFKEQ. CDR3 residues: CASSQEPGTGGGIYNEQFF. CDR3 bases: TGTGCCAGCAGCCAGGAACCCGGGACAGGGGGCGGAATCTACAATGAGCAGTTCTTC.

This chain links TRBV5-1 with TRBJ1-2; a possible D gene is TRBD1 (5 bases). This CDR3 contains 13 residues. Per germline, CDR1 SGHRS and CDR2 YFSETQ. Trimming took off 0 bases at V and 6 bases at J, with 9 bases between the two ends. In nucleotides, the CDR3 is TGCGCCAGCAGCTTGGTAGGGGACCATGGCTACACCTTC. Its protein is CASSLVGDHGYTF.

The V gene is TRBV4-1, the J gene TRBJ1-1; D call uncertain. V lost 1 base to trimming and J lost 7 bases, with 10 bases between them. The CDR3 contains 13 residues. Germline assignment: CDR1 MGHRA and CDR2 YSYEKL. The CDR3 DNA follows: TGCGCCAGCAGCCAAGGCCCGACGTTTGAAGCTTTCTTT. This encodes CASSQGPTFEAFF.

The chain links TRBV11-2 to TRBJ2-7; 8 nucleotides agree with TRBD2. Germline V CDR1 and CDR2: SGHAT, FQNNGV. Germline trimming cut 5 bases from V and 1 base from J; bases unmatched to any gene: 7. This CDR3 comprises 15 residues. The DNA of the CDR3 is TGTGCCAGCAGCCGGGAGGGAGGAATATCCTACGAGCAGTACTTC. Translating gives CASSREGGISYEQYF.

This rearrangement joins TRBV9 to TRBJ1-2; D not resolved. Germline V CDR1 and CDR2: SGDLS, YYNGEE. V was shortened by 0 bases and J by 3 bases, with 9 bases between the two germline ends. CDR3 length: 14 amino acids. This chain's CDR3 is CASSVEQRDYGYTF. The CDR3 nucleotides are TGTGCCAGCAGCGTAGAACAGCGGGACTATGGCTACACCTTC.

The table lists this clonotype with a few counts. The chain uses TRBV30 and TRBJ2-5, with a weak D call TRBD2 (6 bases). The CDR3 totals 14 residues. Germline V lookup: CDR1 GTSNPN, CDR2 SVGIG (reference sequence). Trimming took 1 base from V and 1 from J, leaving 10 bases between them. The CDR3 protein is CAWSGGGTQETQYF. The DNA of the CDR3 is TGTGCCTGGAGTGGGGGAGGCACCCAAGAGACCCAGTACTTC.

V and J are TRBV20-1 and TRBJ2-2; 9 bases align to TRBD2. Germline V lookup: CDR1 DFQATT, CDR2 SNEGSKA (reference sequence). The CDR3 is made up of 14 amino acids. J gave up 7 bases and V 3 bases, and 6 bases lay outside the gene matches. As DNA, the CDR3 is TGCAGTGCTAGGGTAGCGGGAGATGGCGGGGAGCTGTTTTTT. Protein: CSARVAGDGGELFF.

The CDR3 spells CSAGGERGLQETQYF. In nucleotides, the CDR3 is TGCAGTGCTGGCGGGGAGCGGGGGCTTCAAGAGACCCAGTACTTC. This chain connects TRBV20-1 to TRBJ2-5; 8 nucleotides align to TRBD2. This CDR3 contains 15 residues. Germline V gene data show CDR1 as DFQATT and CDR2 as SNEGSKA (reference sequence). The ends lost 5 bases at V and 2 bases at J; junction bases unmatched: 10.